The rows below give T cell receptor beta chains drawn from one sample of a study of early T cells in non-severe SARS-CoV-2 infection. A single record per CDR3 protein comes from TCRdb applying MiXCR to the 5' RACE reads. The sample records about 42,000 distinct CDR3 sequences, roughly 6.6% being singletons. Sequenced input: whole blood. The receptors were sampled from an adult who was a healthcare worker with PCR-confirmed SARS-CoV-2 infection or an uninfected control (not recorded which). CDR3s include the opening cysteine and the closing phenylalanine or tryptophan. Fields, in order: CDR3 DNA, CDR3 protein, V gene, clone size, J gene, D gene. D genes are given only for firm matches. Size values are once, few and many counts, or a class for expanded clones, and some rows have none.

CDR3nt: TGCGCCAGCAGCCAGGCGGCGGGGGGCGGTAATAATTCACCCCTCCACTTT; CDR3aa: CASSQAAGGGNNSPLHF; v_gene: TRBV4-3; abundance: -; j_gene: TRBJ1-6; d_gene: -
CDR3nt: TGTGCCAGCACCCAAGCCCACTATGGCTACACCTTC; CDR3aa: CASTQAHYGYTF; v_gene: TRBV12-3/TRBV12-4; abundance: many; j_gene: TRBJ1-2; d_gene: -
CDR3nt: TGTGCCAGCAGCCAGCATGCGAATCAGCCCCAGCATTTT; CDR3aa: CASSQHANQPQHF; v_gene: TRBV7-8; abundance: many; j_gene: TRBJ1-5; d_gene: -
CDR3nt: TGTGCCAGCTCGCCCTACCCTAACTATGGCTACACCTTC; CDR3aa: CASSPYPNYGYTF; v_gene: TRBV18; abundance: few; j_gene: TRBJ1-2; d_gene: -
CDR3nt: TGTGCCAGCTCACCACCTAGTCTCCATGCCTACGAGCAGTACTTC; CDR3aa: CASSPPSLHAYEQYF; v_gene: TRBV18; abundance: -; j_gene: TRBJ2-7; d_gene: -
CDR3nt: TGCGCCAGCAGTGAGTCAGGGGCGGGGGGCTACAATGAGCAGTTCTTC; CDR3aa: CASSESGAGGYNEQFF; v_gene: TRBV10-2; abundance: many; j_gene: TRBJ2-1; d_gene: TRBD2
CDR3nt: TGTGCCAGCAGCTTAACCGTGAGGGGCTCCTACAATGAGCAGTTCTTC; CDR3aa: CASSLTVRGSYNEQFF; v_gene: TRBV7-3; abundance: few; j_gene: TRBJ2-1; d_gene: -
CDR3nt: TGTGCCAGCAGCTTCGGGAACGCCGGGGAGCTGTTTTTT; CDR3aa: CASSFGNAGELFF; v_gene: TRBV7-9; abundance: few; j_gene: TRBJ2-2; d_gene: -
CDR3nt: TGTGCCAGCTCCGTCGTACAGGGGCATGAGCAGTTCTTC; CDR3aa: CASSVVQGHEQFF; v_gene: TRBV18; abundance: many; j_gene: TRBJ2-1; d_gene: TRBD1
CDR3nt: TGCAGTGCTAGAGATGGGGGTGCCAGCAATCAGCCCCAGCATTTT; CDR3aa: CSARDGGASNQPQHF; v_gene: TRBV20-1; abundance: many; j_gene: TRBJ1-5; d_gene: -
CDR3nt: TGTGCCAGCAGCTTAGTTGGGACAGGGGCCTTTGGCACAGATACGCAGTATTTT; CDR3aa: CASSLVGTGAFGTDTQYF; v_gene: TRBV7-9; abundance: many; j_gene: TRBJ2-3; d_gene: TRBD1
CDR3nt: TGTGCCAGCAGCGTAGAGACTAGCACAGATACGCAGTATTTT; CDR3aa: CASSVETSTDTQYF; v_gene: TRBV9; abundance: -; j_gene: TRBJ2-3; d_gene: -
CDR3nt: TGTGCCAGCAGCTTGGGCAGCTCGGTCCAAGAGACCCAGTACTTC; CDR3aa: CASSLGSSVQETQYF; v_gene: TRBV7-2; abundance: -; j_gene: TRBJ2-5; d_gene: -
CDR3nt: TGTGCCAGCAGTTTCCCACCGGGACAAGCTTTTGGGGCACCCCTCCACTTT; CDR3aa: CASSFPPGQAFGAPLHF; v_gene: TRBV6-6; abundance: few; j_gene: TRBJ1-6; d_gene: -
CDR3nt: TGCGCCAGCAGCCAAGATTTAGCGGGGGGCGCCCAGTACTTC; CDR3aa: CASSQDLAGGAQYF; v_gene: TRBV4-3; abundance: few; j_gene: TRBJ2-5; d_gene: TRBD2
CDR3nt: TGTGCCAGCAGCAAAGCCCGGGGGGCAACTCTCAATGAGCAGTTCTTC; CDR3aa: CASSKARGATLNEQFF; v_gene: TRBV21-1; abundance: few; j_gene: TRBJ2-1; d_gene: -
CDR3nt: TGTGCCAGCAGCCAAGATATAACGGAATTTAACTATGGCTACACCTTC; CDR3aa: CASSQDITEFNYGYTF; v_gene: TRBV3-1; abundance: many; j_gene: TRBJ1-2; d_gene: -
CDR3nt: TGTGCCAGCTCACCCGCAGGTGAGAGCTCCTACAATGAGCAGTTCTTC; CDR3aa: CASSPAGESSYNEQFF; v_gene: TRBV18; abundance: few; j_gene: TRBJ2-1; d_gene: -
CDR3nt: TGCAGTGCTACGGACAGGGGACACTATGGCTACACCTTC; CDR3aa: CSATDRGHYGYTF; v_gene: TRBV20-1; abundance: few; j_gene: TRBJ1-2; d_gene: TRBD1